One and the same sample provided the 13 T cell receptor beta chains below, sequenced in a study of Graves' ophthalmopathy and Graves' hyperthyroidism (dated by TCRdb to the late 2010s). Sequencing was performed on an Illumina HiSeq 2000. For repertoire sequencing, the TCR beta CDR3 regions were amplified from RNA transcripts. The first round of RT-PCR was done with HTBI primers and the Qiagen OneStep RT-PCR kit, and was followed by a second round of multiplex PCR, then size selection and purification. The public reads were reanalyzed by TCRdb: fastp trimming at Q25, MiXCR alignment, in-frame beta chains only. CDR3 protein duplicates are merged, each entry listing the most common genes and DNA. The sample contains 200,000 to 250,000 distinct CDR3 sequences, roughly 50% of them found a single time. The ten largest clonotypes hold approximately 51% of the sample. What was sequenced was peripheral blood. The receptors were sampled from an adult man with Graves' ophthalmopathy.

In its sample, this clonotype was seen a few times. The genes are TRBV9 and TRBJ1-1, with 9 bases identical to TRBD1. The CDR3 totals 14 residues. The V gene's germline CDR1 is SGDLS and CDR2 YYNGEE. V lost 4 bases and J lost 4; bases outside the gene matches: 5. The CDR3 loop is CASSLTTGGTEAFF. CDR3 DNA: TGTGCCAGCAGCCTCACGACAGGGGGCACTGAAGCTTTCTTT.

This clonotype was seen more than once but under ten times. The chain has TRBV20-1 and TRBJ2-5; 10 nucleotides align to TRBD2. V dropped 6 bases and J dropped 5; count of bases not matched to a gene: 12. The CDR3 contains 15 residues. Germline assignment: CDR1 DFQATT and CDR2 SNEGSKA (reference sequence). CDR3 sequence reads: CSAGRPAGGLETQYF. The CDR3 nucleotides are TGCAGTGCGGGTCGCCCAGCGGGGGGGCTTGAGACCCAGTACTTC.

V is TRBV20-1 and J is TRBJ1-4; D remains ambiguous. V was shortened by 0 bases and J by 6 bases, with 14 bases between the two germline ends. The CDR3 is made up of 15 amino acids. Germline V gene sequence: CDR1 DFQATT, CDR2 SNEGSKA (reference sequence). CDR3 sequence: CSARDPGKTDEKLFF. CDR3 nucleotides: TGCAGTGCTAGAGATCCAGGAAAGACCGATGAAAAACTGTTTTTT.

This clonotype was seen a handful of times. The chain employs TRBV7-2 and TRBJ2-2; D possibly corresponds to TRBD2 (7 bases). The CDR3 runs to 14 residues. Trimming cost V 9 bases and J 2 bases, with 13 bases left between them. Looked up from germline, CDR1 is SGHTA and CDR2 is FQGNSA. CDR3 amino acids: CARPRGGNTGELFF. Written as DNA, the CDR3 is TGTGCCAGGCCGAGGGGGGGCAACACCGGGGAGCTGTTTTTT.

The genes are TRBV19 and TRBJ1-1; TRBD1 might be the D (5 bases). The germline CDR1 and CDR2 sequences are LNHDA and SQIVND (reference sequence). The CDR3 runs to 17 residues. V lost 3 bases and J lost 4, with 21 bases in between. CDR3 in DNA: TGTGCCAGTAGTATTGGTTCGGGACTCAGGGTGAGCACTGAAGCTTTCTTT. Translated, it gives CASSIGSGLRVSTEAFF. Based on the CDR3 plus reference TRBV19 and TRBJ1-1, the full variable domain is DGGITQSPKYLFRKEGQNVTLSCEQNLNHDAMYWYRQDPGQGLRLIYYSQIVNDFQKGDIAEGYSVSREKKESFPLTVTSAQKNPTAFYLCASSIGSGLRVSTEAFFGQGTRLTVV.

This clonotype was counted only a few times. The genes are TRBV19 and TRBJ1-5; 9 bases map to TRBD1. Losses at the gene ends were 6 bases for V and 6 bases for J; bases not matched to a gene: 6. This CDR3 comprises 14 residues. Germline CDR1 and CDR2: LNHDA and SQIVND (reference sequence). In DNA form, the CDR3 reads TGTGCCAGTAGCAACAGGGGGCAAGGTCAGCCCCAGCATTTT. Its translation is CASSNRGQGQPQHF.

This clonotype was recorded many times. Relative to the germline gene, one junction end is altered; a read error may explain this. This chain connects TRBV7-7 to TRBJ1-4; the D gene is possibly TRBD1 (5 bases). Looked up from germline, CDR1 is SSHAT and CDR2 is FNYEAQ (reference sequence). The CDR3 spans 15 residues. The CDR3 DNA follows: TGTGCTAGCAGCGCTCAACCGGGGCGGTGGGAAAAACTGTTTTTT. Residues: CASSAQPGRWEKLFF.

V usage is TRBV4-1 and J usage is TRBJ1-2; unclear D gene. This CDR3 spans 13 amino acids. Germline CDR1 is MGHRA and CDR2 is YSYEKL. V lost 0 bases, J lost 7 bases, and 9 bases lay in between. The CDR3 here is CASSQDGGSGYTF. CDR3 DNA: TGCGCCAGCAGCCAAGATGGAGGGAGTGGCTACACCTTC.

J is TRBJ1-2 and V is TRBV19; no reliable D call. CDR3 length: 15 amino acids. Trimming left V 7 bases short and J 4 bases short, with 19 bases between. CDR1 and CDR2 from the germline V gene are LNHDA and SQIVND (reference sequence). CDR3 sequence (DNA): TGTGCCAGTACCAAAACCTCGGTTGTGTCCTATGGCTACACCTTC. Its translation is CASTKTSVVSYGYTF.

The chain carries TRBV24-1 and TRBJ2-3, with D uncertain. The CDR3 loop spans 12 amino acids. In germline, CDR1 is KGHDR, CDR2 SFDVKD. The V end lost 9 bases, the J end lost 3 bases, and 9 bases lay between the germline ends. CDR3 residues: CATGDETDTQYF. CDR3 nucleotides: TGTGCCACCGGAGACGAAACAGATACGCAGTATTTT.

This clonotype was observed many times. DNA of the CDR3: TGCGCCAGCAGTGGGGACAGTGAAGCTTTCTTT. Amino acid sequence: CASSGDSEAFF. The chain employs TRBV10-1 and TRBJ1-1; TRBD1 matches at 7 bases. J was trimmed by 7 bases and V by 4 bases; bases with no gene match: 0. The CDR3 is 11 residues long. From germline, CDR1 is WNHNN and CDR2 SYGVQD (reference sequence).

The chain combines TRBV15 with TRBJ2-7; D gene uncertain. The germline V gene encodes CDR1 LNHNV and CDR2 YYDKDF (reference sequence). CDR3 size: 14 residues. Deletions cut 4 bases from V and 0 bases from J, with 10 bases between. The CDR3 DNA is TGTGCCACCAGCACCGGACCGGCCTCCTACGAGCAGTACTTC. Translating it yields CATSTGPASYEQYF.

This clonotype was recorded at least ten times. The chain carries TRBV15 and TRBJ1-2, with 8 bases that match TRBD1. CDR1 LNHNV and CDR2 YYDKDF come from the germline V gene (reference sequence). The CDR3 is 12 residues long. The trim removed 5 bases at V and 8 bases at J, leaving 4 bases unmatched. The CDR3 coding sequence is TGTGCCACCAGCTCTCGACAGGGGGGCTACACCTTC. Translating gives CATSSRQGGYTF.